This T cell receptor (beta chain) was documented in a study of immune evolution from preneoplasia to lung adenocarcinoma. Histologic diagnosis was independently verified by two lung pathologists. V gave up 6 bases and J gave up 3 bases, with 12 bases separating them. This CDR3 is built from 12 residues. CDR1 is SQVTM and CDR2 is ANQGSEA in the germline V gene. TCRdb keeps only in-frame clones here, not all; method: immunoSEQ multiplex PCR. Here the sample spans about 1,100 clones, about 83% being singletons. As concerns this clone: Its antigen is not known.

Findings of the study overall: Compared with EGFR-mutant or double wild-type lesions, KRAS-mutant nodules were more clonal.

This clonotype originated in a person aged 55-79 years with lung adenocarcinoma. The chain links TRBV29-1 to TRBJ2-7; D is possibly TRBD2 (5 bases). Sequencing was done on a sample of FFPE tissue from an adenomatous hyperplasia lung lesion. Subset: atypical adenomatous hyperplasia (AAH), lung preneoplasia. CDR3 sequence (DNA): TGCAGCGTGGAGGACGGAGTCTACGAGCAGTACTTC. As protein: CSVEDGVYEQYF.